This T cell receptor beta chain is drawn from a study of vaccination and CD4 T cells after COVID-19. About the study: Sampling post-COVID took place a median around 91 days after diagnosis (range 35 to 161). The stimulating agents, overlapping spike peptides, came from SARS-CoV-2, HCoV-NL63, HCoV-OC43 and HCoV-229E.

CD4+ T cells that had been cultured provided DNA sequenced with the Oncomine TCR Beta short-read assay. TCRdb redid the calling of the PCR reads with MiXCR, one entry per CDR3 protein. The table includes more than 9,500 distinct CDR3 sequences, 53% detected once. Described treatment: roughly ten-day PBMC culture with coronavirus spike peptide pools or control peptides (ViraFEST assay). Study-wide results and limits: Convalescent patients' clones that were vaccine-specific were spike mono-reactive in 304 of 307 cases.

The CDR3 consists of 15 residues. Trimming removed 3 bases at V and 4 bases at J, with 19 bases between. CDR1 and CDR2 from the germline V gene are DFQATT and SNEGSKA (reference sequence). This clonotype was counted between two and nine times. Antigen specificity is unknown. The material sequenced was CD4+ T cells from blood, cultured in vitro. The chain links TRBV20-1 to TRBJ2-7, with D uncertain. The TCR sequence derives from a human donor who had recovered from COVID-19. CDR3 DNA sequence: TGCAGTGCTAGTAATGAGGCTAGATCTGTGTACGAGCAGTACTTC. Translation: CSASNEARSVYEQYF.